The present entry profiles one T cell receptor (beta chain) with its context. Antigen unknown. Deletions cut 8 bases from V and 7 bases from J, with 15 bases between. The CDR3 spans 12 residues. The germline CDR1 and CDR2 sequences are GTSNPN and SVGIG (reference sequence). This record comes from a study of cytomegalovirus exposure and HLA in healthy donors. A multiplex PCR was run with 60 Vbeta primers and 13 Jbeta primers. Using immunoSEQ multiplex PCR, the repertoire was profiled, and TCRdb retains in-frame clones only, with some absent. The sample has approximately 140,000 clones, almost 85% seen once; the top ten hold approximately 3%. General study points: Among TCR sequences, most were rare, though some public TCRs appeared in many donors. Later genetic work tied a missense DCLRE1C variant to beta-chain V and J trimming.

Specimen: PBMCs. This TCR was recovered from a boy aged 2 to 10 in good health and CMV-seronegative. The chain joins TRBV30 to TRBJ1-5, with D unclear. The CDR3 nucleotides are TGTGCCCTAGCCCTCGAAGGGCAGCCCCAGCATTTT. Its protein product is CALALEGQPQHF.